This T cell receptor beta chain was found in a study of T cell responses to AZD1222 COVID-19 vaccine (TCRdb year 2021). Turning to the overall study: Because spike-specific TCR depth and breadth did not differ between the two schedules, AZD1222 recipients who got a second dose at roughly 4 weeks were pooled with those who got a second dose at roughly 12 weeks. TCR sequencing was performed for roughly 250 trial participants, of whom around 210 were given two doses of AZD1222 and approximately 25 were given two doses of MenACWY control vaccine. Trial participants were enrolled into age subgroups of 18-55, 56-69 and 70-plus years, which contained approximately 150, 28 and 58 TCR-sequenced participants, respectively. Broader findings and caveats from the paper: In the small 56-69-year group, the increase in depth fell short of significance, most likely because of low power. The vaccine-associated CD4 TCRs covered the entire spike protein, and the dominant responses fell in regions 160-218 and 743-854. Reportedly, almost half of the unique spike-specific TCRs recognized epitopes lying outside the regions that are mutated in the B.1.351 and B.1.1.7 variants. Because no day 14 peak-response samples were available, repertoires were characterized only after the peak T cell response. Participants were mostly white British and included more females than males, and it was suggested by the authors that clonal diversity may have been underestimated. Spike-specific TCR breadth and depth rose significantly after two AZD1222 doses compared with day 0 and with MenACWY recipients. Only 5 to 7 AZD1222 recipients were SARS-CoV-2 seropositive at baseline, limiting conclusions about previously exposed vaccinees.

Details on this clone: It lacks a known antigen. One junction end does not reproduce the germline sequence, and a read error may be involved.

The CDR3 regions of human TCRbeta chains were analyzed by immunosequencing. The authors' analysis ran thus. TCRs in the repertoires were compared against a reference library of SARS-CoV-2-specific TCRs that had been generated with the MIRA antigen-specificity platform. Breadth was defined as the fraction of unique TCRs that were SARS-CoV-2-associated. Depth was defined as the fraction of total T cells that were SARS-CoV-2-associated. Using the MIRA data, each spike-specific TCR was assigned both to the spike region to which the TCR was reactive and to a CD4 or CD8 class. Log10-transformed breadth and depth values were compared by one-way ANOVA with Sidak's multiple comparisons tests. TCRdb's version of the immuneACCESS table is confined to in-frame rearrangements and falls short of the full clone set. An unresolved V gene accounts for under half of the shortfall where checked; the remainder is of unknown origin. The D gene and trimming were derived from the DNA, and the V and J assignments and clone size from that table. In this sample the table shows over 60,000 clones, around 87% of which occur a single time. The ten largest make up about 25% of the sample.

The sample's time point label, in plain terms: baseline before first vaccination. Vaccinee samples came from UK trials COV001 and COV002, including a single-blind randomized controlled phase 2/3 trial of AZD1222 (ChAdOx1 nCoV-19) in healthy adults. For TCRbeta chain sequencing, PBMC samples were collected from trial participants at day 0 and at day 28 after the second dose. The germline V gene encodes CDR1 LGHNA and CDR2 YNFKEQ. The CDR3 holds 14 amino acids from the cysteine to the phenylalanine. Only the CDR3 portion is preserved as DNA: 42 bases, with reading frame beginning at the first base. The sequence is built from TRBV4-2 and TRBJ1-3, and TRBD1 matches 7 of the central bases. Here the sequenced sample was peripheral blood, taken on day 0 of AZD1222 vaccination. The source is an adult in good health. The encoded CDR3 is CASSEDRVGNTIYF. At the DNA level, the sequence is TGTGCCAGCAGCGAAGACAGGGTTGGAAACACCATATATTTT.